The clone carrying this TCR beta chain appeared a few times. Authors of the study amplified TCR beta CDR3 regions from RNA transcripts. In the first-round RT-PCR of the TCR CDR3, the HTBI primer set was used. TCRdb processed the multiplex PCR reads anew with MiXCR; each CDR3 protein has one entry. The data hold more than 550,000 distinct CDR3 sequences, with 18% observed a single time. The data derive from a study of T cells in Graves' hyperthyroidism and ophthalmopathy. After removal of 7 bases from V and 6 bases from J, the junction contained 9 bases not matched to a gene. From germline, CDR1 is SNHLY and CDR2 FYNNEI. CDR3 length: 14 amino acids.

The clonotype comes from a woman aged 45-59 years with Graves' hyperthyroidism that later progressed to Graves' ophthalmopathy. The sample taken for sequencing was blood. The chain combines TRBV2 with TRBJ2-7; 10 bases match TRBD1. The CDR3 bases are TGTGCCAGCATTTATGGGACAGGGGTGTGCGAGCAGTACTTC. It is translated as CASIYGTGVCEQYF.